What follows is one T cell receptor beta chain and its context. The V end was cut by 0 bases, the J end by 9 bases, with 9 bases between. The CDR3 covers 13 residues. Germline V gene lookup returns CDR1 MRHNA and CDR2 SNTAGT. The data were taken from a study of blood T cells in healthy people across ages. A second roughly 6 to 12 cycle PCR used barcoded and J-beta primers. TCRdb used MiXCR to reprocess the 5' RACE reads, holding one entry per CDR3 protein. The repertoire holds hundreds of thousands of distinct CDR3 sequences, more than 55% seen once, with more than 25% in the top ten. The chain uses TRBV6-4 and TRBJ2-1; D not resolved. The receptor's source is a man aged 40-49 years in good health. Sequenced material: blood. CDR3 protein: CASSDSEWSEQFF. The CDR3 DNA follows: TGTGCCAGCAGTGACTCCGAGTGGAGTGAGCAGTTCTTC.